Listed below are T cell receptor beta chains from one sample, sequenced in a study of control samples from healthy donors and cancer patients. This table comes from immunoSEQ multiplex PCR, and its TCRdb copy is limited to in-frame clones, with some not included. The sample lists about 120,000 clones, approximately 89% seen once, with 6% to 8.5% in the top ten. Source material: blood. All receptors derive from a woman between 18 and 29 years old in good health. Both conserved end residues are trimmed from each CDR3.

v_call	j_call	cdr3_aa
TRBV2	TRBJ2-7	ASSESLASYEQY
TRBV5-3	TRBJ2-1	ARSLVPGLAGSSSYNEQF
TRBV7-2	TRBJ2-5	ASSLRAAQETQY
TRBV6-5	TRBJ1-1	ASSYSGRGAASLAF
TRBV13	TRBJ1-5	ASSLGPGSNQPQH
TRBV3-1/TRBV3-2	TRBJ2-1	ASSQNLGTTYNEQF
TRBV28	TRBJ2-3	ASSLLVGAGSTDTQY
TRBV12-3/TRBV12-4	TRBJ1-6	ASSLLIGSPLH
TRBV2	TRBJ1-2	ASRAGTGGAYGYT
TRBV10-3	TRBJ2-1	AISDLTSGTHYNEQF
TRBV7-2	TRBJ2-7	ASSLGGTSGRAREQY
TRBV6-5	TRBJ1-1	ASSVGNTEAF
TRBV4-3	TRBJ2-7	ASSQDVSGYEQY
TRBV5-1	TRBJ1-1	ASTPYGRNTEAF
TRBV21-1	TRBJ2-3	ASGETDTQY
TRBV7-2	TRBJ2-3	ASSSGLAGGTQY
TRBV7-2	TRBJ1-1	ASSLSQGRETEAF
TRBV24-1	TRBJ2-7	ATAPGPISWEQY
TRBV5-4	TRBJ2-7	ASSFWGLNSYEQY
TRBV28	TRBJ1-2	ASSFTGARYGYT
TRBV30	TRBJ1-2	AWSEGKGANYGYT
TRBV4-2	TRBJ2-3	ASSRPGGSLGDTQY
TRBV19	TRBJ1-5	ASSIGGLYQPQH
TRBV7-8	TRBJ2-3	ASSVGLGEITDTQY
TRBV5-1	TRBJ1-2	ASSSEPGQYYGYT
TRBV18	TRBJ2-5	ASSGGFQETQY
TRBV7-9	TRBJ2-7	ASSLALRTSGGYEQY
TRBV5-1	TRBJ1-2	ASSLIHGTALKGGYT
TRBV7-2	TRBJ1-4	ASSFDRASTNEKLF
TRBV4-3	TRBJ2-3	ASSQAVLAGGSTDTQY
TRBV3-1/TRBV3-2	TRBJ2-2	ASTQRGTGELF
TRBV4-2	TRBJ1-2	ASSQVTATIYGYT
TRBV7-8	TRBJ2-1	ASSFLPAGTDNEQF
TRBV30	TRBJ1-1	AWRRSGGTEAF
TRBV6-1	TRBJ2-1	ASSEGFGVYEQF
TRBV27	TRBJ1-2	ASSPGDRRHGYT
TRBV12-3/TRBV12-4	TRBJ2-5	ASRRGETQY
TRBV9	TRBJ1-1	ASSDKQGVNTEAF
TRBV30	TRBJ2-7	AWIGGDSYEQY
TRBV21-1	TRBJ2-2	ASVDTGELF
TRBV15	TRBJ1-3	ATSSDRVLNTIY
TRBV7-9	TRBJ2-5	ASSPTGPDAETQY
TRBV5-5	TRBJ1-6	ASSLVLLANSPLH
TRBV5-1	TRBJ2-2	ASSWRGLAVINTGELF
TRBV27	TRBJ1-2	ASSLSGQHYGYT